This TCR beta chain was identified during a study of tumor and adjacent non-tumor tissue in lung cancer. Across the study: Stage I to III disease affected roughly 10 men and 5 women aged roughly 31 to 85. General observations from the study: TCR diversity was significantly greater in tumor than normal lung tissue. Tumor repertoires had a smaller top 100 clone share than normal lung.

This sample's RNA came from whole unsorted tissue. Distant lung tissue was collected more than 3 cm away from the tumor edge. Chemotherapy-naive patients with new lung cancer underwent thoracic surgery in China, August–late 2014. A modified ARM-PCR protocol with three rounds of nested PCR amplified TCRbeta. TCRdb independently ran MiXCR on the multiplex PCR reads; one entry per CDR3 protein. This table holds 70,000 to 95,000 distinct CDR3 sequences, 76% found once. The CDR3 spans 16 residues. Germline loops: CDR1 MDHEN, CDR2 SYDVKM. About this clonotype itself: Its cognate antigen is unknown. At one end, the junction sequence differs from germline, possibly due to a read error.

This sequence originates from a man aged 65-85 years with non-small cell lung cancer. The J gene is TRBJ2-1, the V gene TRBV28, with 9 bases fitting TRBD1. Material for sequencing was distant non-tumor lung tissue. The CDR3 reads CASSHIGYRGQGEQFF. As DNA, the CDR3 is TGTGCCAGCAGTCATATTGGGTACAGGGGGCAGGGTGAGCAGTTCTTT.